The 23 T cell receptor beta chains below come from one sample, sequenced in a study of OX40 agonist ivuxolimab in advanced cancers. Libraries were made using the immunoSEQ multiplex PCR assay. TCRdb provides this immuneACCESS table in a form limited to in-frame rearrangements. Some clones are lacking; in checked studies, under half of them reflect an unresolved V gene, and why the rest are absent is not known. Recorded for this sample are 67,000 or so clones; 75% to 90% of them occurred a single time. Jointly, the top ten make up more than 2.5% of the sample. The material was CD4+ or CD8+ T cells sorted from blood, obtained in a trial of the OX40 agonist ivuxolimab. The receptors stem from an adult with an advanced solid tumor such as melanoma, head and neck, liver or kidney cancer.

CDR3 residues: CASNRTEKLNSPLHF. In nucleotides, the CDR3 is TGTGCCAGCAACCGGACCGAAAAACTCAATTCACCCCTCCACTTT. The chain recombines TRBV21-1 with TRBJ1-6. TRBV21-1 is designated a pseudogene. The CDR3 length is 15 residues.

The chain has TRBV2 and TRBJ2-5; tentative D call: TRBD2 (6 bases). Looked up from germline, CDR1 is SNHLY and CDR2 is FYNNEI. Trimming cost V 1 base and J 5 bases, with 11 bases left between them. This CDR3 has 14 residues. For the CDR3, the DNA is TGTGCCAGCAGTGAAGGCGGGGTGATGGAGACCCAGTACTTC. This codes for CASSEGGVMETQYF.

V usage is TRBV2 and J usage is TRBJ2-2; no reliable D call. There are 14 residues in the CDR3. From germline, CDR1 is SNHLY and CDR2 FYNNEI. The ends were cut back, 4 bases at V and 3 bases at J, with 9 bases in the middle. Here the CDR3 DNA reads TGTGCCAGCAGTGTATATAGAGACACCGGGGAGCTGTTTTTT. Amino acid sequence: CASSVYRDTGELFF.

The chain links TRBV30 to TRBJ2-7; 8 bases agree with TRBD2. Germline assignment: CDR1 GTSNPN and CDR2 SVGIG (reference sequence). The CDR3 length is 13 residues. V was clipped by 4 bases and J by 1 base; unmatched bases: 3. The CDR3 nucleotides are TGTGCCTGGACACTAGCGGAATCCTACGAGCAGTACTTC. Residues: CAWTLAESYEQYF.

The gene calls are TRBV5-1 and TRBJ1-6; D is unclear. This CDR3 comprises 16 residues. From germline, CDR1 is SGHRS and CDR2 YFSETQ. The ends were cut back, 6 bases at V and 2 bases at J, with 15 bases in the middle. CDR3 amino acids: CASTLDRWTYNSPLHF. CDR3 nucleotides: TGCGCCAGCACCCTTGACCGTTGGACCTATAATTCACCCCTCCACTTT.

The CDR3 protein is CAISESPAYEQYF. In DNA form, the CDR3 reads TGTGCCATCAGTGAGTCCCCGGCCTACGAGCAGTACTTC. The rearrangement joins TRBV10-3 to TRBJ2-7, with D hard to call. Germline V gene sequence: CDR1 ENHRY, CDR2 SYGVKD. This CDR3 is 13 amino acids long. V was cut by 0 bases and J by 2 bases, with 5 bases left in between.

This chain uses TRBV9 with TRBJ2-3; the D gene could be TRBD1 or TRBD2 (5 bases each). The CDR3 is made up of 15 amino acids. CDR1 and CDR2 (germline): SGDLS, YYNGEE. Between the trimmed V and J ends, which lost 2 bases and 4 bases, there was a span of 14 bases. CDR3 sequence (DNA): TGTGCCAGCAGCGTCGGGACCCATCGTGCAGATACGCAGTATTTT. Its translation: CASSVGTHRADTQYF.

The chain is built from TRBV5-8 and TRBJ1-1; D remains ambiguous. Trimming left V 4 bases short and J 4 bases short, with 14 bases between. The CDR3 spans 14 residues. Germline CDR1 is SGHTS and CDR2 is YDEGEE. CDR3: CASSQDWGGTEAFF. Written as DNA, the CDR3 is TGTGCCAGCAGCCAAGATTGGGGAGGCACTGAAGCTTTCTTT.

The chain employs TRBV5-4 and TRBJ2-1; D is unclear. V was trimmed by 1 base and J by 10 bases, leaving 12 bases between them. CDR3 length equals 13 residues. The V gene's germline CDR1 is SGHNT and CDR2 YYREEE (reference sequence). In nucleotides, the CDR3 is TGTGCCAGCAGCTTGCTCGGCAACGGGGAGCAGTTCTTC. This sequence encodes CASSLLGNGEQFF.

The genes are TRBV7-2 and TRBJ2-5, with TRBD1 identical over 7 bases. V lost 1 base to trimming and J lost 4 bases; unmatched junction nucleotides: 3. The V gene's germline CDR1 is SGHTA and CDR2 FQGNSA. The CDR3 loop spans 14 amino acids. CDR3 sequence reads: CASSLGQGTETQYF. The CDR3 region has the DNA TGTGCCAGCAGCTTAGGACAGGGAACAGAGACCCAGTACTTC.

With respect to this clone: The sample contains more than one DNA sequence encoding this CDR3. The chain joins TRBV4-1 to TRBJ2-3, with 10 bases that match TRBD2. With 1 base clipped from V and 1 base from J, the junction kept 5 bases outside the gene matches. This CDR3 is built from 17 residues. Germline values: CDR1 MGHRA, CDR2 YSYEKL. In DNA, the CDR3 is TGCGCCAGCAGCCAAGGCGGAGCGGGGGGGGGCACAGATACGCAGTATTTT. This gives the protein CASSQGGAGGGTDTQYF.

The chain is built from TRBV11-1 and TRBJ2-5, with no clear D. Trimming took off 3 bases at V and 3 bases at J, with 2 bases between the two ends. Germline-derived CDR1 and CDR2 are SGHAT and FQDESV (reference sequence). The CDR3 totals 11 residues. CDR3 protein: CASSLEETQYF. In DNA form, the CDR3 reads TGTGCCAGCAGCTTGGAAGAGACCCAGTACTTC.

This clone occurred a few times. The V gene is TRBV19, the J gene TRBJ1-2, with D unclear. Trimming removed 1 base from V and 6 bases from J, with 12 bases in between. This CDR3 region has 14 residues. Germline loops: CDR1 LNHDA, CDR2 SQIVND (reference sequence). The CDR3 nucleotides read TGTGCCAGTAGTATAGGGCGCGCAGTGGATGGCTACACCTTC. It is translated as CASSIGRAVDGYTF.

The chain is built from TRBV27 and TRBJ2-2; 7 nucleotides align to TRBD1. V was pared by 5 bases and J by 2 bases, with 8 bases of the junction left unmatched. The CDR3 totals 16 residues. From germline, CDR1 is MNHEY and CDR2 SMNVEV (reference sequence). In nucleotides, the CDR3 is TGTGCCAGCAGTCCCTACGGGACAGTTAACACCGGGGAGCTGTTTTTT. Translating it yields CASSPYGTVNTGELFF.

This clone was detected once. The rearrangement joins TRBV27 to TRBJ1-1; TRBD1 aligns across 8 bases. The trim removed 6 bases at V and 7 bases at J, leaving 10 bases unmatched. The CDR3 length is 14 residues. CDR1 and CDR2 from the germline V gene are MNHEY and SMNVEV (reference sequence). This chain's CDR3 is CASRRGGTGFEAFF. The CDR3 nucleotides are TGTGCCAGCAGGAGAGGAGGGACAGGTTTTGAAGCTTTCTTT.

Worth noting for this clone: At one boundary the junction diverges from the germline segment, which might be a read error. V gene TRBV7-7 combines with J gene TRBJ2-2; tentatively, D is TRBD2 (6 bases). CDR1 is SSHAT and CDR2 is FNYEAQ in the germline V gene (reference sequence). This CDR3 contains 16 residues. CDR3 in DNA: TGTGCTAGCAGCTCAGGAGCGGGTCCGAACACCGGGGAGCTGTTTTTT. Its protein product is CASSSGAGPNTGELFF.

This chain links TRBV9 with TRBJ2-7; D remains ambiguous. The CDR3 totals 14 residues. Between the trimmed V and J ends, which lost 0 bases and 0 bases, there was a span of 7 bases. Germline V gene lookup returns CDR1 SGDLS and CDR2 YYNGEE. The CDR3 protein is CASSVGGSSYEQYF. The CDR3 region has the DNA TGTGCCAGCAGCGTAGGCGGATCCTCCTACGAGCAGTACTTC.

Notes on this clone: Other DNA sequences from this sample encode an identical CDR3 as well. The CDR3 sequence is CASSSERGRGTDTQYF. The CDR3 coding sequence is TGCGCCAGCAGTAGCGAGCGGGGGCGGGGCACAGATACGCAGTATTTT. The gene calls are TRBV10-1 and TRBJ2-3; 8 nucleotides match TRBD2. The CDR3 extends over 16 amino acids. Germline V lookup: CDR1 WNHNN, CDR2 SYGVQD (reference sequence). V dropped 5 bases and J dropped 1; count of bases not matched to a gene: 8.

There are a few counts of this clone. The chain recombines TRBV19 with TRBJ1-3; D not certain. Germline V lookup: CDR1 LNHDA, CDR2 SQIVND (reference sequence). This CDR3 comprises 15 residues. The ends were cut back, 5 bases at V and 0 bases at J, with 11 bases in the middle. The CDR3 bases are TGTGCCAGTAGTTGGTCCTTCAGCTCTGGAAACACCATATATTTT. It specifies CASSWSFSSGNTIYF.

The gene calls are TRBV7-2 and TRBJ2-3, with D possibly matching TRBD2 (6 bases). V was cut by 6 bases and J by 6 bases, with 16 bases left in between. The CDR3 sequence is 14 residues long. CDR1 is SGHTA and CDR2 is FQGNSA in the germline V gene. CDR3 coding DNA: TGTGCCAGCAGTTCGGGACTCTTGGGCGATACGCAGTATTTT. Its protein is CASSSGLLGDTQYF.

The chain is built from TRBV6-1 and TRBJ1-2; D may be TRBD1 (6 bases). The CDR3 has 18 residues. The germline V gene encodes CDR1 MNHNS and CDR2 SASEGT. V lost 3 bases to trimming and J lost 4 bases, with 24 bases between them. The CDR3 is CASSDVFSDRRTLYGYTF. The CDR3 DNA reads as TGTGCCAGCAGTGATGTATTCTCGGACAGACGCACCCTCTATGGCTACACCTTC.

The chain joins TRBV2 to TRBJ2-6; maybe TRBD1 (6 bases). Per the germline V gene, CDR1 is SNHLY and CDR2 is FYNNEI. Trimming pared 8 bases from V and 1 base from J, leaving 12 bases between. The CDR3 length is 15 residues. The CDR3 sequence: CASWGLPSGANVLTF. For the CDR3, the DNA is TGTGCCAGCTGGGGGCTACCATCTGGGGCCAACGTCCTGACTTTC.

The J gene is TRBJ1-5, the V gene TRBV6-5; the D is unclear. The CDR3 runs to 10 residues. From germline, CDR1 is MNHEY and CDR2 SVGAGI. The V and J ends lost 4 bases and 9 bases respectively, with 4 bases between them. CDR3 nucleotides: TGTGCCAGCAGTTTCCCGCCCCAGCATTTT. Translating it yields CASSFPPQHF.